One sample yielded the 8 T cell receptor beta chains listed below, sequenced in a study of blood T cell repertoires in COVID-19. The repertoire was sequenced with immunoSEQ multiplex PCR; TCRdb's copy has only in-frame clones and lacks some. This sample has 350,000 to 400,000 clones, with roughly 90% found just once. The sample comprised peripheral blood. All receptors come from a woman aged 30 to 39 with COVID-19, enrolled during active disease.

V and J are TRBV18 and TRBJ2-6; the match to TRBD1 covers 9 bases. With V trimmed by 1 base and J by 0 bases, 10 bases remained unmatched. This CDR3 has 20 amino acids. Germline V gene data show CDR1 as KGHSH and CDR2 as LQKENI. CDR3 nucleotides: TGTGCCAGCTCACCACGGGGGACGGGACAGGGCCGCTCTGGGGCCAACGTCCTGACTTTC. It is translated as CASSPRGTGQGRSGANVLTF.

The V and J genes are TRBV9 and TRBJ2-1, with D maybe TRBD1 (5 bases). The V and J ends lost 3 bases and 1 base respectively, with 14 bases between them. This CDR3 has 16 residues. The germline V gene has CDR1 SGDLS and CDR2 YYNGEE. The CDR3 reads CASSATGPWSYNEQFF. The CDR3, as DNA: TGTGCCAGCAGCGCAACAGGACCTTGGTCCTACAATGAGCAGTTCTTC.

CDR3 in amino acids: CAAGQEYQETQYF. DNA of the CDR3: TGTGCCGCCGGACAGGAGTACCAAGAGACCCAGTACTTC. V and J are TRBV10-3 and TRBJ2-5, with 7 bases matching TRBD1. This CDR3 is 13 amino acids long. Looked up from germline, CDR1 is ENHRY and CDR2 is SYGVKD. Trimming at V came to 11 bases and at J to 0 bases, leaving 6 bases not matched to a gene.

This clone was observed a few times. This chain joins TRBV7-2 and TRBJ2-2; D is unresolved. CDR1 and CDR2 (germline): SGHTA, FQGNSA. V shed 2 bases and J shed 4 bases, with 5 bases lying between them. This CDR3 has 13 residues. Here the CDR3 reads CASSLSVTGELFF. CDR3 bases: TGTGCCAGCAGCTTATCAGTCACCGGGGAGCTGTTTTTT.

This sequence joins TRBV2 and TRBJ2-6; tentative D call: TRBD1 (6 bases). The CDR3 totals 14 residues. The germline V gene encodes CDR1 SNHLY and CDR2 FYNNEI. V lost 5 bases and J lost 1, with 6 bases in between. The CDR3 protein is CASSTGSGANVLTF. CDR3 DNA sequence: TGTGCCAGCAGTACAGGGTCTGGGGCCAACGTCCTGACTTTC. The full variable domain, its missing parts supplied by reference TRBV2 and TRBJ2-6, is EPEVTQTPSHQVTQMGQEVILRCVPISNHLYFYWYRQILGQKVEFLVSFYNNEISEKSEIFDDQFSVERPDGSNFTLKIRSTKLEDSAMYFCASSTGSGANVLTFGAGSRLTVL.

The chain recombines TRBV11-3 with TRBJ2-6; D unclear. CDR1 is SGHNT and CDR2 is YENEEA in the germline V gene. CDR3 length: 17 residues. V was clipped by 3 bases and J by 1 base, with 13 bases between them. The CDR3 loop reads CASSFDSEISGANVLTF. The CDR3, as DNA: TGTGCCAGCAGCTTTGACTCCGAAATTTCTGGGGCCAACGTCCTGACTTTC.

The chain has TRBV9 and TRBJ1-1; D may be TRBD1 (5 bases). Germline V gene lookup returns CDR1 SGDLS and CDR2 YYNGEE. The CDR3 has 16 amino acids. V shed 4 bases and J shed 1 base, with 17 bases lying between them. The CDR3 bases are TGTGCCAGCAGCCCCGTGGGGCGGAAGAGGAACACTGAAGCTTTCTTT. Its translation: CASSPVGRKRNTEAFF. The whole variable domain, filled in from reference TRBV9 and TRBJ1-1, reads DSGVTQTPKHLITATGQRVTLRCSPRSGDLSVYWYQQSLDQGLQFLIQYYNGEERAKGNILERFSAQQFPDLHSELNLSSLELGDSALYFCASSPVGRKRNTEAFFGQGTRLTVV.

V and J are TRBV6-6 and TRBJ2-2, with 11 bases matching TRBD2. Trimming removed 6 bases from V and 6 bases from J; junction bases left unmatched: 6. Germline V gives CDR1 MNHNY, CDR2 SVGAGI (reference sequence). This CDR3 region has 15 residues. The CDR3, as DNA: TGTGCCAGCAGAGCTAGCGGGAGGCGGTCCGGGGAGCTGTTTTTT. Amino acid sequence: CASRASGRRSGELFF.